These 26 T cell receptor beta chains were sequenced from one sample in a study of blood T cells in healthy people across ages. A J-beta primer mix and a sample-barcoded 5' primer were used in a second PCR of about 7 to 12 cycles. TCRdb passed the 5' RACE reads through MiXCR, listing each CDR3 protein once. The sample holds almost 1 million distinct CDR3 sequences; roughly 51% are singletons and the top ten take about 20%. Material: blood. The receptors derive from a woman aged 55-70 years in good health.

This clonotype was counted a few times. The chain has TRBV12-3 or TRBV12-4 and TRBJ2-7; D might be TRBD2 (5 bases). This CDR3 comprises 13 residues. The V end lost 7 bases, the J end lost 3 bases, and 13 bases lay between the germline ends. CDR3 residues: CASTPGGYYEQYF. The CDR3 nucleotides read TGTGCCAGCACCCCCGGCGGGTACTACGAGCAGTACTTC.

This clonotype was detected only once. The chain combines TRBV5-1 with TRBJ2-7; 8 bases align to TRBD1. This CDR3 is 15 amino acids long. Germline-derived CDR1 and CDR2 are SGHRS and YFSETQ. The J segment lost 3 bases and the V segment lost 0 bases, leaving 5 bases of the junction unmatched. CDR3 sequence reads: CASSLAPGQVYEQYF. For the CDR3, the DNA is TGCGCCAGCAGCTTGGCCCCGGGACAGGTCTACGAGCAGTACTTC.

This sequence joins TRBV11-3 and TRBJ2-1; 8 bases match TRBD2. Trimming removed 5 bases from V and 4 bases from J; junction bases left unmatched: 7. Germline V gives CDR1 SGHNT, CDR2 YENEEA. The CDR3 is 15 amino acids. In DNA, the CDR3 is TGTGCCAGCAGCGCCGGGAGGGGGGGATACAATGAGCAGTTCTTC. It translates to CASSAGRGGYNEQFF.

The genes are TRBV20-1 and TRBJ1-6, with D tentatively TRBD1 (6 bases). This CDR3 is 14 amino acids long. The V gene lost 5 bases and the J gene lost 6 bases, with 14 bases spanning the gap. Germline V gene lookup returns CDR1 DFQATT and CDR2 SNEGSKA (reference sequence). This chain's CDR3 is CSALGQRGNSPLHF. The CDR3 DNA reads TGCAGTGCTCTCGGACAGAGGGGTAATTCACCCCTCCACTTT.

Many counts were recorded for this clonotype. This rearrangement joins TRBV4-1 to TRBJ2-7, with 8 bases matching TRBD2. Germline loops: CDR1 MGHRA, CDR2 YSYEKL. Unmatched junction bases numbered 1, after V lost 3 bases and J lost 0 bases. The CDR3 sequence is 14 residues long. CDR3 protein: CASSQGTSSYEQYF. The CDR3 nucleotides read TGCGCCAGCAGCCAGGGGACTAGCTCCTACGAGCAGTACTTC.

A few counts support this clonotype. J is TRBJ2-3 and V is TRBV12-3 or TRBV12-4; 9 bases fit TRBD2. Losses at the gene ends were 6 bases for V and 2 bases for J; bases not matched to a gene: 6. This CDR3 contains 15 residues. CDR3 nucleotide sequence: TGTGCCAGCAGCCCTAGCGGGACCTTCACAGATACGCAGTATTTT. Its translation is CASSPSGTFTDTQYF.

The V call is TRBV20-1, the J call TRBJ2-7; 11 bases match TRBD2. This CDR3 is built from 19 residues. The V segment lost 2 bases and the J segment 2 bases; nucleotides outside the gene matches: 17. CDR1 and CDR2 from the germline V gene are DFQATT and SNEGSKA (reference sequence). The CDR3 coding sequence is TGCAGTGCTAGAATCCCGGGTACGACTAGCGGGAAAAGTACCTACGAGCAGTACTTC. Translating it yields CSARIPGTTSGKSTYEQYF.

This clonotype was counted a few times. The chain uses TRBV2 and TRBJ1-5; D remains ambiguous. The V gene lost 2 bases and the J gene lost 6 bases, with 14 bases spanning the gap. CDR3 length: 15 residues. The germline CDR1 and CDR2 sequences are SNHLY and FYNNEI. The CDR3 sequence is CASSEQGLNGQPQHF. CDR3 sequence (DNA): TGTGCCAGCAGTGAACAAGGGCTGAACGGTCAGCCCCAGCATTTT.

This clonotype has just a few counts. The chain is built from TRBV6-5 and TRBJ2-7, with a tentative D call TRBD2 (6 bases). The germline gives CDR1 MNHEY, CDR2 SVGAGI. V was pared by 3 bases and J by 1 base, with 10 bases between. CDR3 length: 14 amino acids. CDR3 coding DNA: TGTGCCAGCAGTTATACGGGAGTGTCCTACGAGCAGTACTTC. Amino acid sequence: CASSYTGVSYEQYF.

J is TRBJ2-7 and V is TRBV7-2, with D uncertain. CDR1 is SGHTA and CDR2 is FQGNSA in the germline V gene. V lost 7 bases, J lost 2 bases, and 12 bases lay in between. The CDR3 has 13 amino acids. The CDR3 region has the DNA TGTGCCAGCAACTTCTTAGGCCCCTACGAGCAGTACTTC. Translated, it gives CASNFLGPYEQYF. Drawing the rest from reference TRBV7-2 and TRBJ2-7, the complete variable domain is GAGVSQSPSNKVTEKGKDVELRCDPISGHTALYWYRQSLGQGLEFLIYFQGNSAPDKSGLPSDRFSAERTGGSVSTLTIQRTQQEDSAVYLCASNFLGPYEQYFGPGTRLTVT.

The genes are TRBV5-6 and TRBJ2-5, with D perhaps matching TRBD2 (6 bases). Germline V gene lookup returns CDR1 SGHDT and CDR2 YYEEEE. The V end was cut by 4 bases, the J end by 4 bases, with 14 bases between. This CDR3 contains 14 residues. The CDR3 here is CASSRDFLGETQYF. The CDR3 DNA is TGTGCCAGCAGCCGGGACTTCTTGGGAGAGACCCAGTACTTC.

In its sample, this clonotype was seen a few times. The rearrangement links TRBV14 to TRBJ2-7; TRBD2 aligns across 12 bases. The germline gives CDR1 SGHDN, CDR2 FVKESK. The CDR3 contains 14 residues. V trimming: 0 bases; J trimming: 6 bases; junction bases outside the gene matches: 0. The CDR3 reads CASSQELAGGEQYF. The CDR3 DNA reads TGTGCCAGCAGCCAAGAACTAGCGGGAGGCGAGCAGTACTTC. Variable domain in full (rest from reference TRBV14 and TRBJ2-7): EAGVTQFPSHSVIEKGQTVTLRCDPISGHDNLYWYRRVMGKEIKFLLHFVKESKQDESGMPNNRFLAERTGGTYSTLKVQPAELEDSGVYFCASSQELAGGEQYFGPGTRLTVT.

This clonotype was detected a few times. The V call is TRBV28, the J call TRBJ1-6; D is uncertain. CDR3 size: 16 residues. The V end was cut by 7 bases, the J end by 0 bases, with 13 bases between. Looked up from germline, CDR1 is MDHEN and CDR2 is SYDVKM. The CDR3 DNA is TGTGCCAGCAAGGATGATTCGAGCTCCTATAATTCACCCCTCCACTTT. Translating it yields CASKDDSSSYNSPLHF.

This chain uses TRBV28 with TRBJ2-5; tentative D call: TRBD2 (6 bases). This CDR3 comprises 12 residues. Trimming took 8 bases from V and 11 from J, leaving 18 bases between them. Germline values: CDR1 MDHEN, CDR2 SYDVKM. The CDR3 reads CASWGNGGVQYF. The CDR3, as DNA: TGTGCCAGCTGGGGAAATGGAGGGGTACAGTACTTC.

This chain links TRBV12-3 or TRBV12-4 with TRBJ2-7; 14 bases line up with TRBD2. Trimming took 3 bases from V and 7 from J; bases not matched to a gene: 8. This CDR3 is built from 16 residues. The chain's CDR3 is CASSFVTSGRAGEQYF. The CDR3 region has the DNA TGTGCCAGCAGTTTTGTGACTAGCGGGAGGGCAGGAGAGCAGTACTTC.

The sample holds a few counts of this clonotype. V usage is TRBV3-1 and J usage is TRBJ2-7; 9 nucleotides agree with TRBD2. The end of the DNA is better explained by TRBJ2-5, so the J call may be wrong. This CDR3 has 14 amino acids. Germline CDR1 LGHDT, CDR2 YNNKEL (reference sequence). CDR3 sequence: CASSPVRAGGTQYF. CDR3 coding DNA: TGTGCCAGCAGCCCCGTTCGAGCGGGAGGGACCCAGTACTTC.

The chain employs TRBV29-1 and TRBJ2-1; 7 nucleotides align to TRBD2. Germline CDR1 SQVTM, CDR2 ANQGSEA. The CDR3 has 13 residues. V trimming: 5 bases; J trimming: 4 bases; junction bases outside the gene matches: 5. The chain's CDR3 is CSVWGSGYNEQFF. In DNA form, the CDR3 reads TGCAGCGTTTGGGGTAGCGGGTACAATGAGCAGTTCTTC.

With respect to this clonotype: It may be a read error: a sequence one base away is much more abundant. The chain uses TRBV20-1 and TRBJ2-5; D remains unclear. The CDR3 is 13 amino acids. V was trimmed by 6 bases and J by 11 bases, leaving 22 bases between them. Germline V gene lookup returns CDR1 DFQATT and CDR2 SNEGSKA (reference sequence). CDR3 in DNA: TGCAGTGCCCTTTTGGGCTCTGACGATGAGCAGTACTTC. Translated: CSALLGSDDEQYF.

This clonotype was seen once. This chain uses TRBV10-3 with TRBJ2-2, with 7 bases that match TRBD2. This CDR3 region has 17 residues. The germline gives CDR1 ENHRY, CDR2 SYGVKD. J gave up 1 base and V 4 bases, and 9 bases lay outside the gene matches. CDR3 loop: CAISVVAGAENTGELFF. The CDR3 DNA reads as TGTGCCATCAGTGTAGTCGCGGGAGCGGAGAACACCGGGGAGCTGTTTTTT.

The chain has TRBV12-3 or TRBV12-4 and TRBJ1-3, with D perhaps matching TRBD1 (5 bases). The CDR3 has 17 amino acids. V was pared by 4 bases and J by 0 bases, with 16 bases between. The CDR3 reads CASSSGTKGLSGNTIYF. CDR3 sequence (DNA): TGTGCCAGCAGTTCCGGGACGAAGGGACTCTCTGGAAACACCATATATTTT.

This clonotype occurred a few times. The chain uses TRBV28 and TRBJ2-1; 12 bases are a match to TRBD2. The V segment lost 4 bases and the J segment 8 bases; nucleotides outside the gene matches: 15. In germline, CDR1 is MDHEN, CDR2 SYDVKM. CDR3 length equals 18 residues. The CDR3 is CASSSGTSGYVAADEQFF. In nucleotides, the CDR3 is TGTGCCAGCAGTTCAGGGACTAGCGGGTACGTAGCAGCGGATGAGCAGTTCTTC. Full variable domain (rest looked up from reference TRBV28 and TRBJ2-1): DVKVTQSSRYLVKRTGEKVFLECVQDMDHENMFWYRQDPGLGLRLIYFSYDVKMKEKGDIPEGYSVSREKKERFSLILESASTNQTSMYLCASSSGTSGYVAADEQFFGPGTRLTVL.

This clonotype was seen only a few times. CDR3 loop: CASRGGASETQYF. CDR3 nucleotide sequence: TGTGCCAGCAGAGGAGGGGCTTCAGAGACCCAGTACTTC. V is TRBV12-3 or TRBV12-4 and J is TRBJ2-5; possibly TRBD2 for D (6 bases). V lost 6 bases to trimming and J lost 4 bases, with 12 bases between them. The CDR3 is 13 residues long.

CDR3 bases: TGTGCCAGCACCCTGAGACTAGCGGGAGGAACCGGGGAGCTGTTTTTT. It codes for CASTLRLAGGTGELFF. The genes are TRBV12-3 or TRBV12-4 and TRBJ2-2; 13 nucleotides align to TRBD2. Unmatched junction bases numbered 7, after V lost 7 bases and J lost 5 bases. The CDR3 loop spans 16 amino acids.

Written as DNA, the CDR3 is TGCAGTGCTACCCCCTGGACTAGCGGGGGAGATACGCAGTATTTT. Translated, it gives CSATPWTSGGDTQYF. V gene TRBV20-1 combines with J gene TRBJ2-3; 13 bases are a match to TRBD2. Germline CDR1 is DFQATT and CDR2 is SNEGSKA (reference sequence). The CDR3 contains 15 residues. V gave up 4 bases and J gave up 5 bases; unmatched junction bases: 6.

The chain carries TRBV12-3 or TRBV12-4 and TRBJ2-5; D tentatively reads TRBD1 or TRBD2 (5 bases each). V was pared by 1 base and J by 1 base, with 10 bases between. The CDR3 spans 15 residues. DNA for the CDR3: TGTGCCAGCAGTTTAGTAGGGACGACCCAAGAGACCCAGTACTTC. Amino acids: CASSLVGTTQETQYF.

This clonotype appeared a few times. This chain links TRBV6-5 with TRBJ2-1; D may match TRBD1 or TRBD2 (6 bases each). Germline V gene data show CDR1 as MNHEY and CDR2 as SVGAGI. The CDR3 covers 15 residues. Trimming cost V 7 bases and J 4 bases, with 17 bases left between them. The CDR3, as DNA: TGTGCCAGCATAGGGGGAGGCGGGATTTACAATGAGCAGTTCTTC. Encoded protein: CASIGGGGIYNEQFF.